This T cell receptor (beta chain) was sequenced during a study of blood T cell repertoires in COVID-19. Overall study context: Collection of acute and convalescent COVID-19 samples took place in the United States, Italy and Spain. The cDNA or gDNA used as material had been derived from T cells, B-cell-depleted T cells, or PBMCs.

The study assigned cohorts using participant-reported clinical history. Among Cohort 3 donors, those recovered had two negative PCRs, clearance, or symptom resolution. TCRdb's copy holds only in-frame clones and misses some; the assay was immunoSEQ multiplex PCR. The table shows about 500,000 clones, with about nine tenths occurring only once. Germline lookup yields CDR1 LNHDA and CDR2 SQIVND (reference sequence). There are 15 residues in the CDR3. V lost 0 bases and J 5 bases, leaving 11 bases between the germline ends. The sequence came from a woman in her late teens or twenties who had recovered from COVID-19. Material for sequencing was PBMCs or T cells enriched from blood (not recorded which). The rearrangement joins TRBV19 to TRBJ1-5; D is ambiguous. CDR3 sequence reads: CASSIDVRADQPQHF. In DNA form, the CDR3 reads TGTGCCAGTAGTATAGATGTGAGAGCTGATCAGCCCCAGCATTTT.